This TCR beta chain derives from a study of blood T cell repertoires in COVID-19. The repertoire was sequenced with immunoSEQ multiplex PCR; TCRdb's copy has only in-frame clones and lacks some. The table has more than 200,000 clones, around 88% seen once. Participants, about 18 to 100 years old, spanned fewer than 30 US areas. Recovered Cohort 3 donors showed two negative PCRs, clearance, or symptom resolution. The V end was cut by 4 bases, the J end by 3 bases, with 7 bases between. This CDR3 region has 12 residues. The sample taken for sequencing was PBMCs or T cells enriched from blood (not recorded which). The chain has TRBV12-3 or TRBV12-4 and TRBJ2-7; no definite D call. This sequence originates from a woman aged 30 to 39 who had recovered from COVID-19. In DNA form, the CDR3 reads TGTGCCAGCAGTTCACAGCACTACGAGCAGTACTTC. It translates to CASSSQHYEQYF.